The TCR beta chain described here comes from a study of early T cells in non-severe SARS-CoV-2 infection. Study in general: The input, bulk RNA from unsorted whole blood, was sequenced, and chains were unpaired.

Individual cDNA molecules were tagged with unique molecular identifiers, the study reported. TCRdb analysed the 5' RACE reads with MiXCR anew, one entry per CDR3 protein. The profile shows approximately 69,000 distinct CDR3 sequences, less than 15% of them singletons. The CDR3 runs 15 residues. Germline trimming cut 4 bases from V and 8 bases from J; bases unmatched to any gene: 8. Germline V gene data show CDR1 as MNHNS and CDR2 as SASEGT. This clonotype was seen ten or more times. The sequenced sample consisted of whole blood. This TCR was recovered from an adult who was a healthcare worker with PCR-confirmed SARS-CoV-2 infection or an uninfected control (not recorded which). This sequence joins TRBV6-1 and TRBJ2-1; 10 positions match TRBD2. CDR3 sequence: CASSAIAGGPDEQFF. CDR3 in DNA: TGTGCCAGCAGTGCTATAGCGGGAGGTCCCGATGAGCAGTTCTTC.